Listed below are T cell receptor beta chains from one sample, sequenced in a study of cytomegalovirus exposure and HLA in healthy donors. The table came from immunoSEQ multiplex PCR; TCRdb's copy has only in-frame clones and leaves some out. The sample lists about 150,000 clones, about 64% occurring once. The sequencing sample was made of PBMCs. These receptors were obtained from a man in his sixties in good health and CMV-seronegative. Each CDR3 is given with its conserved first and last residue. Fields, in order: J gene, D gene, clone size, V gene, CDR3 protein, CDR3 DNA. D genes are given only for firm matches. Some rows have no size entry. The others give once, few or many, or a class for an expanded clone.

>TRBJ1-4|-|few|TRBV19
CASSIGRGEKLFF
TGTGCCAGTAGTATAGGCCGAGGTGAAAAACTGTTTTTT
>TRBJ1-5|-|-|TRBV7-8
CASSLAKRRDGLRQPQHF
TGTGCCAGCAGCTTAGCGAAGAGGAGGGATGGCCTGAGGCAGCCCCAGCATTTT
>TRBJ2-3|-|once|TRBV5-1
CASSLGGTNTDTQYF
TGCGCCAGCAGCTTAGGGGGAACTAACACAGATACGCAGTATTTT
>TRBJ1-2|TRBD1|-|TRBV28
CASSQPGGRGYTF
TGTGCCAGCAGTCAGCCAGGGGGCCGTGGCTACACCTTC
>TRBJ2-3|TRBD1|-|TRBV5-1
CASSPGTGGADTQYF
TGCGCCAGCAGCCCCGGGACAGGGGGCGCAGATACGCAGTATTTT
>TRBJ2-1|TRBD2|-|TRBV7-9
CASSQTSDNEQFF
TGTGCCAGCAGCCAGACTAGCGACAATGAGCAGTTCTTC
>TRBJ2-5|-|few|TRBV2
CASSEWEFGTQYF
TGTGCCAGCAGTGAGTGGGAGTTTGGGACCCAGTACTTC
>TRBJ2-7|-|-|TRBV20-1
CSASQYEQYF
TGCAGTGCTAGTCAGTACGAGCAGTACTTC
>TRBJ1-4|TRBD1|-|TRBV15
CATSRTLLRDSNEKLFF
TGTGCCACCAGCAGGACGTTACTCCGGGACAGTAATGAAAAACTGTTTTTT
>TRBJ2-7|TRBD1|-|TRBV6-5
CASSYLTGDEQYF
TGTGCCAGCAGTTACCTGACAGGGGACGAGCAGTACTTC
>TRBJ1-4|-|-|TRBV6-5
CASTRAPNEKLFF
TGTGCCAGCACGAGGGCTCCTAATGAAAAACTGTTTTTT
>TRBJ2-5|TRBD1|-|TRBV5-5
CASSPPGQGANIRETQYF
TGTGCCAGCAGCCCCCCGGGCCAGGGGGCGAACATAAGGGAGACCCAGTACTTC
>TRBJ1-2|-|-|TRBV29-1
CTFSQAAYGYTF
TGCACTTTTTCTCAGGCCGCCTATGGCTACACCTTC
>TRBJ2-1|TRBD2|once|TRBV6-5
CASSYSTSAPYNEQFF
TGTGCCAGCAGTTACTCGACTAGCGCCCCGTACAATGAGCAGTTCTTC
>TRBJ2-6|-|-|TRBV7-3
CASSLWGPGAGANVLTF
TGTGCCAGCAGCTTATGGGGCCCAGGGGCTGGGGCCAACGTCCTGACTTTC
>TRBJ2-7|-|-|TRBV27
CASSLNSREQYF
TGTGCCAGCAGTTTGAACAGTCGGGAGCAGTACTTC
>TRBJ2-3|TRBD1|-|TRBV7-9
CASSIGQGRTDTQYF
TGTGCCAGCAGCATAGGACAGGGCCGCACAGATACGCAGTATTTT
>TRBJ2-7|TRBD2|-|TRBV7-8
CASSLTWTSGRTSYEQYF
TGTGCCAGCAGCTTAACCTGGACTAGCGGGAGGACCTCCTACGAGCAGTACTTC
>TRBJ2-1|-|-|TRBV2
CASSEVGGEQFF
TGTGCCAGCAGTGAGGTGGGGGGTGAGCAGTTCTTC
>TRBJ2-6|TRBD1|-|TRBV27
CASSLLGRGTGANVLTF
TGTGCCAGCAGTTTACTCGGCAGGGGGACTGGGGCCAACGTCCTGACTTTC
>TRBJ2-7|TRBD2|-|TRBV19
CASSMGGSSYEQYF
TGTGCCAGTAGTATGGGCGGGAGTAGTTACGAGCAGTACTTC
>TRBJ2-2|TRBD1|once|TRBV14
CASSHLTGVDTGELFF
TGTGCCAGCAGCCACCTGACAGGGGTGGACACCGGGGAGCTGTTTTTT
>TRBJ1-5|TRBD1|-|TRBV18
CASSRLPLDRGQPQHF
TGTGCCAGCTCACGACTCCCCCTCGACAGGGGACAGCCCCAGCATTTT
>TRBJ2-2|TRBD2|-|TRBV5-1
CASSLGGGGTGELFF
TGCGCCAGCAGCTTGGGCGGCGGGGGCACCGGGGAGCTGTTTTTT
>TRBJ2-1|TRBD1|-|TRBV27
CASSPDRGDYNEQFF
TGTGCCAGCAGCCCGGACAGGGGCGATTACAATGAGCAGTTCTTC
>TRBJ1-1|-|few|TRBV30
CAWDRENTEAFF
TGTGCCTGGGATAGAGAGAACACTGAAGCTTTCTTT
>TRBJ2-3|TRBD2|-|TRBV30
CAWSVGGDTDTQYF
TGTGCCTGGAGTGTTGGGGGGGACACAGATACGCAGTATTTT
>TRBJ2-6|-|-|TRBV6-6
CASVWLVDSGANVLTF
TGTGCCAGTGTCTGGCTAGTCGACTCTGGGGCCAACGTCCTGACTTTC
>TRBJ2-1|-|-|TRBV5-1
CASSLGGMRTYNEQFF
TGCGCCAGCAGCTTGGGAGGGATGAGAACCTACAATGAGCAGTTCTTC
>TRBJ1-1|-|-|TRBV19
CASSIPGGTTEAFF
TGTGCCAGTAGTATACCGGGGGGCACCACTGAAGCTTTCTTT
>TRBJ2-7|TRBD2|-|TRBV5-1
CASSYFSGSGYEQYF
TGCGCCAGCAGCTACTTTAGCGGGAGCGGCTACGAGCAGTACTTC
>TRBJ1-1|-|-|TRBV27
CASSLLASRTEAFF
TGTGCCAGCAGTTTATTAGCATCCCGCACTGAAGCTTTCTTT
>TRBJ2-3|-|-|TRBV7-3
CASSLVPSMDTQYF
TGTGCCAGCAGCCTGGTCCCGAGTATGGATACGCAGTATTTT
>TRBJ1-2|TRBD1|-|TRBV2
CASTTGGSNYGYTF
TGTGCCAGCACGACAGGGGGATCTAACTATGGCTACACCTTC
>TRBJ1-1|-|-|TRBV6-5
CASSYDSEAFF
TGTGCCAGCAGCTACGACTCTGAAGCTTTCTTT
>TRBJ2-7|TRBD1|-|TRBV5-1
CASSLGDRAYEQYF
TGCGCCAGCAGCTTGGGAGACAGGGCCTACGAGCAGTACTTC
>TRBJ1-3|-|-|TRBV28
CASSSRDAGNTIYF
TGTGCCAGCAGTTCCAGGGATGCTGGAAACACCATATATTTT
>TRBJ2-3|TRBD2|-|TRBV9
CASSAPGTSGSGTQYF
TGTGCCAGCAGCGCCCCCGGGACTAGCGGGAGCGGTACGCAGTATTTT
>TRBJ1-2|-|-|TRBV15
CATSREGSYGYTF
TGTGCCACCAGCAGAGAGGGCAGCTATGGCTACACCTTC
>TRBJ2-5|-|-|TRBV28
CASSLNGRGIQETQYF
TGTGCCAGCAGTTTAAACGGGCGCGGGATCCAAGAGACCCAGTACTTC
>TRBJ1-2|TRBD1|-|TRBV5-1
CASSLSPGTGLGYTF
TGCGCCAGCAGCTTGAGCCCCGGGACAGGTCTTGGCTACACCTTC
>TRBJ1-1|-|-|TRBV28
CASPISTVNTEAFF
TGTGCCAGCCCCATCTCGACAGTGAACACTGAAGCTTTCTTT
>TRBJ2-7|-|few|TRBV9
CASSVGRFGGEQYF
TGTGCCAGCAGCGTAGGTCGCTTCGGTGGCGAGCAGTACTTC
>TRBJ1-1|-|-|TRBV11-3
CASSLGAGYDEAFF
TGTGCCAGCAGCTTAGGTGCGGGGTACGATGAAGCTTTCTTT
>TRBJ2-2|-|-|TRBV25-1
CASSVPGHTTNTGELFF
TGTGCCAGCAGTGTTCCGGGACACACTACGAACACCGGGGAGCTGTTTTTT
>TRBJ1-1|-|-|TRBV6-5
CASSRQGNTEAFF
TGTGCCAGCAGTCGACAAGGGAACACTGAAGCTTTCTTT
>TRBJ1-1|TRBD1|-|TRBV5-6
CASSVGQGSRNTEAFF
TGTGCCAGCAGCGTGGGACAGGGCTCCAGGAACACTGAAGCTTTCTTT
>TRBJ2-3|TRBD2|-|TRBV18
CASSAGGFADTQYF
TGTGCCAGCTCAGCGGGAGGTTTTGCAGATACGCAGTATTTT
>TRBJ2-5|-|-|TRBV4-1
CASSQPLQEETQYF
TGCGCCAGCAGCCAACCCTTACAGGAAGAGACCCAGTACTTC
>TRBJ1-1|-|-|TRBV29-1
CSVVRGGAEAFF
TGCAGCGTTGTCAGGGGTGGCGCTGAAGCTTTCTTT
>TRBJ2-7|TRBD2|-|TRBV7-3
CASSPGLESYEQYF
TGTGCCAGCAGCCCGGGACTAGAGAGTTACGAGCAGTACTTC
>TRBJ2-1|-|-|TRBV4-2
CASSQATISLSDEQFF
TGTGCCAGCAGCCAAGCGACTATCTCCTTAAGTGATGAGCAGTTCTTC